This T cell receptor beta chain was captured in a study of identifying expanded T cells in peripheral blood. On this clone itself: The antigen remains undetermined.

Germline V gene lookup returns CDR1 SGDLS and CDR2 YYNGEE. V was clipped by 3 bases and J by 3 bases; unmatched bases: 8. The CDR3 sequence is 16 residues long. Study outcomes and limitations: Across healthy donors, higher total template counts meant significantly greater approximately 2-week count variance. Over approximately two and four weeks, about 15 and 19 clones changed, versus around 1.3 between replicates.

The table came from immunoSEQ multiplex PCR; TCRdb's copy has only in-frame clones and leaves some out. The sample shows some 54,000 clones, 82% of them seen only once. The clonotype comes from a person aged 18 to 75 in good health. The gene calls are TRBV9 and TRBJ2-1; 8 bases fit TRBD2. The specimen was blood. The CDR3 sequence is CASSGRTSGGYNEQFF. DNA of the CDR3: TGTGCCAGCAGCGGGAGGACGAGCGGGGGCTACAATGAGCAGTTCTTC.